This TCR beta chain originates from a study of response to subunit inactivated influenza vaccine. MiXCR, applied by TCRdb to the RT-PCR reads, yields one record per CDR3 protein. The sample comprises around 850,000 distinct CDR3 sequences, 15% to 20% of which are singletons, and about a tenth rests with the top ten. For this clonotype: Its antigen is not known.

Study-wide results and caveats: Authors suggested each seasonal flu vaccination may recruit only limited numbers of new T cells.

V was pared by 0 bases and J by 6 bases, with 7 bases of the junction left unmatched. Germline V gene data show CDR1 as MNHEY and CDR2 as SVGAGI. This CDR3 is 15 amino acids long. The source of this sequence is a middle-aged man who received an inactivated influenza vaccine. The V call is TRBV6-5, the J call TRBJ1-1; 7 bases line up with TRBD1. Source: PBMCs from blood, taken 5 days after vaccination. Here the CDR3 reads CASSYSMNRGSEAFF. DNA of the CDR3: TGTGCCAGCAGTTACTCTATGAACAGGGGATCTGAAGCTTTCTTT.